The TCR beta chain under discussion was sequenced for a study of blood T cell repertoires in COVID-19. Per the authors' pipeline: Researchers report that nucleated cell counts were estimated from reference gene primer amplification. Clones were read by immunoSEQ multiplex PCR, and TCRdb kept only the in-frame ones, dropping some. Clone size and V and J calls were adopted from that table, with D and trimming inferred from the DNA. The table lists hundreds of thousands of clones, just under 90% of them singletons, with around 0.8% in the top ten. Residents of about two dozen US areas, aged roughly 18 to 95 years, made up the participants. CDR1 and CDR2 (germline): MNHEY, SVGAGI. CDR3 length equals 14 residues. V shed 6 bases and J shed 11 bases, with 17 bases lying between them.

The receptor comes from a man aged 50-60 years who had been exposed to COVID-19. V is TRBV6-5 and J is TRBJ1-6; tentative D call: TRBD1 (6 bases). What was sequenced was PBMCs or T cells enriched from blood (not recorded which). DNA of the CDR3: TGTGCCAGCAGCATCCTGTACAGGGAAGCACCCCTCCACTTT. It yields the protein CASSILYREAPLHF.